The rows below give T cell receptor beta chains drawn from one sample of a study of graft-versus-host responses after intestinal transplantation. Some clones are missing from TCRdb's copy, which holds only in-frame ones; the method was immunoSEQ multiplex PCR. Of about 25,000 clones listed, just under 95% were seen once; the top ten hold around 0.82%. Specimen: PBMCs, collected nearly 31 days after intestinal transplant. All receptors derive from a human patient who received an intestinal transplant, so some T cells may come from the graft donor. CDR3s include the opening cysteine and the closing phenylalanine or tryptophan. The D gene is left open where the match is weak. A row's size may be missing; if present it is once, few, many or a size class.

j_gene: TRBJ1-1; abundance: .; d_gene: .; v_gene: TRBV19; CDR3aa: CASSVQALNTEAFF; CDR3nt: TGTGCCAGTAGTGTACAGGCCCTGAACACTGAAGCTTTCTTT
j_gene: TRBJ2-6; abundance: .; d_gene: .; v_gene: TRBV5-4; CDR3aa: CASSLGRPGGANVLTF; CDR3nt: TGTGCCAGCAGCTTGGGGCGGCCGGGCGGGGCCAACGTCCTGACTTTC
j_gene: TRBJ2-1; abundance: .; d_gene: TRBD2; v_gene: TRBV4-1; CDR3aa: CASSHNSGSYNEQFF; CDR3nt: TGCGCCAGCAGCCATAATAGCGGGAGTTACAATGAGCAGTTCTTC
j_gene: TRBJ2-2; abundance: .; d_gene: TRBD1; v_gene: TRBV5-1; CDR3aa: CASSFRGHGELFF; CDR3nt: TGCGCCAGCAGCTTCAGGGGGCACGGGGAGCTGTTTTTT
j_gene: TRBJ1-6; abundance: once; d_gene: .; v_gene: TRBV30; CDR3aa: CAWRELTGGGSPLHF; CDR3nt: TGTGCCTGGAGGGAACTGACGGGCGGTGGATCACCCCTCCACTTT
j_gene: TRBJ2-2; abundance: .; d_gene: TRBD1; v_gene: TRBV18; CDR3aa: CASSVDRVNTGELFF; CDR3nt: TGTGCCAGCTCAGTGGACAGGGTAAACACCGGGGAGCTGTTTTTT
j_gene: TRBJ2-1; abundance: once; d_gene: TRBD2; v_gene: TRBV5-1; CDR3aa: CASSLVSGSNNEQFF; CDR3nt: TGCGCCAGCAGCTTGGTTAGCGGGAGTAACAATGAGCAGTTCTTC
j_gene: TRBJ2-1; abundance: .; d_gene: TRBD1; v_gene: TRBV27; CDR3aa: CASSSYRDRVGDEQFF; CDR3nt: TGTGCCAGCAGTTCCTACCGGGACAGGGTTGGGGATGAGCAGTTCTTC
j_gene: TRBJ1-1; abundance: .; d_gene: .; v_gene: TRBV7-2; CDR3aa: CASSPRGGDTQRNTEAFF; CDR3nt: TGTGCCAGCAGCCCGAGGGGGGGGGACACCCAGAGGAACACTGAAGCTTTCTTT
j_gene: TRBJ2-5; abundance: once; d_gene: .; v_gene: TRBV29-1; CDR3aa: CSVEARGRGMEGTQYF; CDR3nt: TGCAGCGTTGAAGCTCGCGGCAGGGGAATGGAGGGGACCCAGTACTTC
j_gene: TRBJ2-7; abundance: once; d_gene: TRBD1; v_gene: TRBV9; CDR3aa: CASSVGGQSSYEQYF; CDR3nt: TGTGCCAGCAGCGTAGGGGGACAGAGCTCCTACGAGCAGTACTTC
j_gene: TRBJ2-7; abundance: .; d_gene: .; v_gene: TRBV5-1; CDR3aa: CASSLGVPYEQYF; CDR3nt: TGCGCCAGCAGCCTTGGGGTACCCTACGAGCAGTACTTC
j_gene: TRBJ2-5; abundance: .; d_gene: .; v_gene: TRBV5-1; CDR3aa: CASSSTGLETQYF; CDR3nt: TGCGCCAGCAGCTCCACAGGGCTGGAGACCCAGTACTTC
j_gene: TRBJ1-1; abundance: .; d_gene: TRBD1; v_gene: TRBV7-9; CDR3aa: CASSLQGAEAFF; CDR3nt: TGTGCCAGCAGCTTACAGGGGGCTGAAGCTTTCTTT
j_gene: TRBJ1-5; abundance: .; d_gene: .; v_gene: TRBV5-1; CDR3aa: CAGSLEGTWSQPQHF; CDR3nt: TGCGCCGGCAGCTTGGAAGGGACCTGGTCTCAGCCCCAGCATTTT
j_gene: TRBJ1-4; abundance: .; d_gene: .; v_gene: TRBV4-1; CDR3aa: CASSQVRTDNEKLFF; CDR3nt: TGCGCCAGCAGCCAAGTAAGAACAGATAATGAAAAACTGTTTTTT
j_gene: TRBJ2-1; abundance: .; d_gene: .; v_gene: TRBV5-1; CDR3aa: CASMEGSSYNEQFF; CDR3nt: TGCGCCAGCATGGAAGGGAGTTCCTACAATGAGCAGTTCTTC
j_gene: TRBJ1-5; abundance: once; d_gene: .; v_gene: TRBV6-5; CDR3aa: CASSPNLGQPQHF; CDR3nt: TGTGCCAGCAGTCCAAATCTCGGACAGCCCCAGCATTTT
j_gene: TRBJ2-1; abundance: .; d_gene: TRBD2; v_gene: TRBV9; CDR3aa: CASSVVAGAYNEQFF; CDR3nt: TGTGCCAGCAGCGTAGTTGCGGGGGCCTACAATGAGCAGTTCTTC
j_gene: TRBJ2-1; abundance: once; d_gene: .; v_gene: TRBV4-1; CDR3aa: CASSQDQQGPSSYNEQFF; CDR3nt: TGCGCCAGCAGCCAAGATCAACAAGGGCCTAGCTCCTACAATGAGCAGTTCTTC
j_gene: TRBJ1-2; abundance: .; d_gene: .; v_gene: TRBV7-9; CDR3aa: CASSPGGPGYTF; CDR3nt: TGTGCCAGCAGCCCCGGGGGGCCAGGCTACACCTTC
j_gene: TRBJ2-1; abundance: .; d_gene: TRBD2; v_gene: TRBV5-4; CDR3aa: CASSFKVGRAPLGNEQFF; CDR3nt: TGTGCCAGCAGCTTCAAAGTCGGGAGGGCCCCCCTAGGCAATGAGCAGTTCTTC